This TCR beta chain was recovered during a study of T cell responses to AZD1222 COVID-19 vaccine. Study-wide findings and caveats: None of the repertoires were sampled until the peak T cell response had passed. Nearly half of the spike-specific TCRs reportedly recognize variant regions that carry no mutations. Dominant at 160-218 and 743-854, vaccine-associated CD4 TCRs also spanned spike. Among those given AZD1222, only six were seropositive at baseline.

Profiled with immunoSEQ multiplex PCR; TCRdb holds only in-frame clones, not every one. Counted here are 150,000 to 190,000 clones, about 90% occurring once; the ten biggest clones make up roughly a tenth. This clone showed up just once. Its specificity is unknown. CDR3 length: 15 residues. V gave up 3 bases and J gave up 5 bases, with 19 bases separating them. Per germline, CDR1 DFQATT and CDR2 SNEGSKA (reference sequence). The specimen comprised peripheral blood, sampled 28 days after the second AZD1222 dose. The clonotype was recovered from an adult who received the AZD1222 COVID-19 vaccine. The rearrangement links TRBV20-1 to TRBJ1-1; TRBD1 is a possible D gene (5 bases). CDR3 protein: CSASSPAGGGTEAFF. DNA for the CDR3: TGCAGTGCTAGTAGCCCCGCGGGGGGGGGAACTGAAGCTTTCTTT.